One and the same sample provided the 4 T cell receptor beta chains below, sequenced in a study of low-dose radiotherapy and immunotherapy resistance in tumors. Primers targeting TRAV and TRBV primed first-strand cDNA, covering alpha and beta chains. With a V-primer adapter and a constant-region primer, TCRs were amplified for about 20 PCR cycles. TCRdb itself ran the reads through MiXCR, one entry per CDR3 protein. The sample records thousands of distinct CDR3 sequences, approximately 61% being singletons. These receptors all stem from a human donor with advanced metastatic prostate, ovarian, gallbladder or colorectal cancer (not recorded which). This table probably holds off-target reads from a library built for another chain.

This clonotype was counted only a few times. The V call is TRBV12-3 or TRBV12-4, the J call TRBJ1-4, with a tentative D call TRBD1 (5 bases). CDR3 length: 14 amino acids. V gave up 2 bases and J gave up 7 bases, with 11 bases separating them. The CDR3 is CASSLLGAGEKLFF. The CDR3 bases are TGTGCCAGCAGTTTACTCGGGGCGGGTGAAAAACTGTTTTTT.

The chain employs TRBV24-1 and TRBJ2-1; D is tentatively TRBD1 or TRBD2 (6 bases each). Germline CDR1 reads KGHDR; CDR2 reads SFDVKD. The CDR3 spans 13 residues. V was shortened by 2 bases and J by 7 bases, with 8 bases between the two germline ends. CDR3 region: CATSDSGANEQFF. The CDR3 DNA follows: TGTGCCACCAGTGATTCGGGGGCGAATGAGCAGTTCTTC.

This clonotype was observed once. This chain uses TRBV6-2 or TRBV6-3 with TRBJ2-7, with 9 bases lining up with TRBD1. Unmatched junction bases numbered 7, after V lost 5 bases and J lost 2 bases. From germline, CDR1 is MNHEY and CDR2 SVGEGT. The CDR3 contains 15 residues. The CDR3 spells CASSDQDRGPYEQYF. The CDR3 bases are TGTGCCAGCAGTGACCAGGACAGGGGACCCTACGAGCAGTACTTC.

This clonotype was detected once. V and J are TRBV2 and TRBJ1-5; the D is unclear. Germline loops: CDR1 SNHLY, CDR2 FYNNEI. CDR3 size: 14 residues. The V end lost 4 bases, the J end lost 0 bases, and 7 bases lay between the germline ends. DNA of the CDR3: TGTGCCAGCAGTGGACTGAATAGCAATCAGCCCCAGCATTTT. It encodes CASSGLNSNQPQHF. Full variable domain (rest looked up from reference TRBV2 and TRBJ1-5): EPEVTQTPSHQVTQMGQEVILRCVPISNHLYFYWYRQILGQKVEFLVSFYNNEISEKSEIFDDQFSVERPDGSNFTLKIRSTKLEDSAMYFCASSGLNSNQPQHFGDGTRLSIL.